Listed below are T cell receptor beta chains from one sample, sequenced in a study of shared T cell receptors in the human thymus. TCRdb keeps only in-frame clones here, not all; method: immunoSEQ multiplex PCR. The repertoire consists of about 380,000 clones, with 85% to 95% occurring once and the leading ten covering approximately 0.018%. The sample was thymocytes. The receptor set was obtained from a human donor. Each CDR3 is given with its conserved first and last residue. A D gene is named only where the DNA matches it firmly.

j_call | v_call | d_call | cdr3_aa
TRBJ2-7 | TRBV4-3 | TRBD1 | CASTAGTGGKDEQYF
TRBJ2-3 | TRBV19 | . | CASSSGGVLSTDTQYF
TRBJ1-3 | TRBV28 | . | CASSFRQVLTGNTIYF
TRBJ2-5 | TRBV7-2 | TRBD2 | CASSLLGAGGPQETQYF
TRBJ2-5 | TRBV18 | . | CASSPMRETQYF
TRBJ1-2 | TRBV5-1 | . | CASSLASQDYTF
TRBJ2-1 | TRBV15 | . | CATSRDSADYSYNEQFF
TRBJ1-5 | TRBV7-9 | . | CASSPYRESSNQPQHF
TRBJ2-7 | TRBV6-6 | . | CASSKTRATYEQYF
TRBJ1-1 | TRBV28 | . | CASSFPLPSGMKNTEAFF
TRBJ1-5 | TRBV18 | TRBD1 | CASSPGTGRNQPQHF
TRBJ2-5 | TRBV6-6 | TRBD2 | CASSYDGRYQETQYF
TRBJ2-3 | TRBV28 | . | CASSSYLAYPSTDTQYF
TRBJ1-1 | TRBV15 | . | CATSPTNFRETEAFF
TRBJ1-5 | TRBV25-1 | . | CASSDPHWGGQQPQHF
TRBJ2-5 | TRBV18 | TRBD1 | CASSTRQGETQYF
TRBJ2-7 | TRBV27 | . | CASIFRVSGPYEQYF
TRBJ2-1 | TRBV29-1 | . | CSVVSSSYNEQFF
TRBJ2-7 | TRBV11-3 | . | CASSLKDRHEQYF
TRBJ2-5 | TRBV4-1 | . | CASTRGGRGETQYF
TRBJ2-7 | TRBV27 | TRBD1 | CASRPGTAPFEQYF
TRBJ2-1 | TRBV7-2 | . | CASSYLGAPYPGNEQFF
TRBJ1-4 | TRBV28 | . | CASSVPRVYDTEKLFF
TRBJ2-7 | TRBV19 | . | CASSIYYGSYEQYF
TRBJ1-2 | TRBV6-7 | . | CASSSFRTAWYGYTF
TRBJ1-2 | TRBV4-2 | . | CASSQVGGADYGYTF
TRBJ2-3 | TRBV14 | TRBD2 | CASSLAGDTQYF
TRBJ2-7 | TRBV7-2 | TRBD1 | CASSRTGHEQYF
TRBJ1-1 | TRBV5-8 | . | CANPGRGKAEAFF
TRBJ1-4 | TRBV28 | . | CASSLERGHEKLFF
TRBJ2-3 | TRBV6-5 | . | CASSPTHRDTQYF
TRBJ1-1 | TRBV29-1 | . | CSVASRRGTLNTEAFF
TRBJ2-7 | TRBV28 | TRBD2 | CASSLGADSGRASEQYF
TRBJ2-1 | TRBV28 | . | CASSLTDSSYNEQFF
TRBJ1-2 | TRBV27 | . | CASSFTARANYGYTF
TRBJ2-1 | TRBV7-8 | . | CASSHKQGANEQFF
TRBJ2-2 | TRBV7-2 | . | CASSLRGQITGELFF
TRBJ2-7 | TRBV7-8 | . | CASSRALGGTSSYEQYF
TRBJ2-2 | TRBV10-2 | TRBD2 | CASSDLPGGNTGELFF
TRBJ1-2 | TRBV28 | TRBD1 | CASSPPTGPRRSGYTF
TRBJ2-7 | TRBV7-2 | TRBD2 | CASSLYKGGPYEQYF
TRBJ2-2 | TRBV18 | . | CASSPGGTGELFF
TRBJ1-4 | TRBV25-1 | . | CASSERRNEKLFF
TRBJ2-7 | TRBV4-3 | . | CASSQEPLRTHEQYF
TRBJ2-7 | TRBV27 | . | CASSLSREFPYEQYF
TRBJ1-2 | TRBV5-4 | TRBD1 | CASSMGGQGNYGYTF
TRBJ2-5 | TRBV27 | . | CASSFLDGKTQYF
TRBJ2-1 | TRBV9 | . | CASSGTLYNEQFF
TRBJ1-1 | TRBV28 | . | CASSLMRIGNTEAFF
TRBJ1-5 | TRBV6-1 | . | CASSEGRTSNQPQHF
TRBJ2-7 | TRBV11-3 | . | CASSLARRGYEQYF
TRBJ2-2 | TRBV28 | . | CASSFWGGELFF
TRBJ2-3 | TRBV15 | . | CATSPGVTPDTQYF
TRBJ2-2 | TRBV28 | TRBD1 | CASSRGTGGGGELFF
TRBJ2-1 | TRBV7-9 | TRBD1 | CASSLARQGRNEQFF
TRBJ2-1 | TRBV10-3 | TRBD1 | CATKTGTASNEQFF
TRBJ1-5 | TRBV18 | . | CASSPESWRGNQPQHF
TRBJ2-7 | TRBV10-2 | TRBD2 | CASSEYRRTSGMLGPNEQYF
TRBJ2-5 | TRBV2 | TRBD2 | CASSEAQASGRRRETQYF
TRBJ2-3 | TRBV14 | TRBD1 | CASSRRGRTDTQYF